Below, one TCR beta chain is given with its context. This specimen comes from a study of blood T cell repertoires in COVID-19. Study-wide background: PBMCs, B-cell-depleted T cells, or T cells provided the cDNA or gDNA that made up the material.

This CDR3 has 17 amino acids. Between the trimmed V and J ends, which lost 1 base and 2 bases, there was a span of 18 bases. The V gene's germline CDR1 is SGHVS and CDR2 FNYEAQ. Generated by immunoSEQ multiplex PCR, the TCRdb table keeps only in-frame clones and is missing some. Of a few hundred thousand clones listed, 86% are singletons. This sequence joins TRBV7-6 and TRBJ2-7, with D perhaps TRBD1 (5 bases). Sequenced sample: PBMCs or T cells enriched from blood (not recorded which). The sequence derives from a woman in her twenties or thirties who had been exposed to COVID-19. CDR3: CASSLESPTVATYEQYF. The CDR3, as DNA: TGTGCCAGCAGCTTAGAGAGCCCGACAGTCGCAACCTACGAGCAGTACTTC.